A single sample gave rise to the 10 T cell receptor beta chains below, sequenced in a study of OX40 agonist ivuxolimab in advanced cancers. Clones were read by immunoSEQ multiplex PCR, and TCRdb kept only the in-frame ones, dropping some. The sample lists fewer than 85,000 clones; approximately 80% were seen once. Sequences were derived from CD4+ or CD8+ T cells sorted from blood, sampled in a trial of the OX40 agonist ivuxolimab. The receptor source for this set is an adult with an advanced solid tumor such as melanoma, head and neck, liver or kidney cancer.

V gene TRBV18 combines with J gene TRBJ2-7, with D perhaps matching TRBD2 (5 bases). The CDR3 is made up of 14 amino acids. V was trimmed by 3 bases and J by 0 bases, leaving 9 bases between them. Germline lookup yields CDR1 KGHSH and CDR2 LQKENI. The CDR3 here is CASSPPRDSYEQYF. The CDR3 DNA follows: TGTGCCAGCTCACCCCCGAGGGACTCCTACGAGCAGTACTTC.

The chain joins TRBV18 to TRBJ2-6; D unresolved. Trimming stripped 6 bases from V and 1 base from J, with 10 bases between. Germline values: CDR1 KGHSH, CDR2 LQKENI. The CDR3 runs to 15 residues. CDR3 in amino acids: CASSLSGSGANVLTF. The CDR3 DNA is TGTGCCAGCTCTCTCTCAGGATCTGGGGCCAACGTCCTGACTTTC. Together with reference TRBV18 and TRBJ2-6, the CDR3 gives the full variable domain: NAGVMQNPRHLVRRRGQEARLRCSPMKGHSHVYWYRQLPEEGLKFMVYLQKENIIDESGMPKERFSAEFPKEGPSILRIQQVVRGDSAAYFCASSLSGSGANVLTFGAGSRLTVL.

This clone appeared once. V is TRBV10-3 and J is TRBJ1-1; 8 bases fit TRBD1. The germline V gene has CDR1 ENHRY and CDR2 SYGVKD. With 4 bases clipped from V and 7 bases from J, the junction kept 5 bases outside the gene matches. The CDR3 covers 13 residues. The CDR3 region is CAISGRTGREAFF. The CDR3 DNA reads TGTGCCATCAGTGGGAGGACAGGGCGTGAAGCTTTCTTT.

The V call is TRBV19, the J call TRBJ1-5; D is undetermined. Germline values: CDR1 LNHDA, CDR2 SQIVND (reference sequence). The CDR3 extends over 16 amino acids. V shed 1 base and J shed 1 base, with 11 bases lying between them. The CDR3 DNA sequence: TGTGCCAGTAGTATAGGGAGGAGGGCGAGCAATCAGCCCCAGCATTTT. It is translated as CASSIGRRASNQPQHF.

This clone was observed a handful of times. The V gene is TRBV28, the J gene TRBJ1-5, with TRBD1 matching over 10 bases. J gave up 1 base and V 4 bases, and 10 bases lay outside the gene matches. The CDR3 covers 18 residues. Germline CDR1 and CDR2: MDHEN and SYDVKM. DNA for the CDR3: TGTGCCAGCAGTTCCACATTCCGGGACAGGGGAAGCAATCAGCCCCAGCATTTT. This encodes CASSSTFRDRGSNQPQHF.

The chain recombines TRBV5-8 with TRBJ2-6; a weak D match, TRBD1 (6 bases). Germline lookup yields CDR1 SGHTS and CDR2 YDEGEE. The CDR3 runs to 15 residues. V dropped 5 bases and J dropped 2 bases, with 11 bases sitting between them. As DNA, the CDR3 is TGTGCCAGCAGTTTCACAGGGCCTGGGGCCAACGTCCTGACTTTC. Translating it yields CASSFTGPGANVLTF. Drawing the rest from reference TRBV5-8 and TRBJ2-6, the complete variable domain is EAGVTQSPTHLIKTRGQQATLRCSPISGHTSVYWYQQALGLGLQFLLWYDEGEERNRGNFPPRFSGRQFPNYSSELNVNALELEDSALYLCASSFTGPGANVLTFGAGSRLTVL.

The V gene is TRBV28, the J gene TRBJ2-5, with a weak D call TRBD2 (5 bases). The J call may not be correct, given that the DNA end is closer to TRBJ2-7. Per the germline V gene, CDR1 is MDHEN and CDR2 is SYDVKM. The CDR3 covers 15 residues. CDR3: CASSLRGSTSYEQYF. CDR3 DNA sequence: TGTGCCAGCAGTTTACGCGGGTCGACATCCTACGAGCAGTACTTC.

The chain links TRBV7-8 to TRBJ2-1, with 8 bases matching TRBD1. The CDR3 is 15 amino acids. Germline V gene lookup returns CDR1 SGHVS and CDR2 FQNEAQ. Trimming took 5 bases from V and 4 from J; bases not matched to a gene: 7. CDR3: CASSRRGQVYNEQFF. Written as DNA, the CDR3 is TGTGCCAGCAGCCGCAGGGGACAGGTTTACAATGAGCAGTTCTTC.

V usage is TRBV2 and J usage is TRBJ2-7; the D gene is possibly TRBD1 (6 bases). Germline assignment: CDR1 SNHLY and CDR2 FYNNEI. The CDR3 totals 15 residues. V lost 6 bases and J lost 0, with 15 bases in between. CDR3 nucleotide sequence: TGTGCCAGCAGCGACCGGGACAACTTCTCCTACGAGCAGTACTTC. Translated, it gives CASSDRDNFSYEQYF.

The chain carries TRBV5-1 and TRBJ2-7; 10 nucleotides agree with TRBD2. After removal of 0 bases from V and 7 bases from J, the junction contained 4 bases not matched to a gene. The length of the CDR3 is 14 residues. Germline-derived CDR1 and CDR2 are SGHRS and YFSETQ. As DNA, the CDR3 is TGCGCCAGCAGCTTGGGGACTAGCGGAGGGGAGCAGTACTTC. Translation gives CASSLGTSGGEQYF.